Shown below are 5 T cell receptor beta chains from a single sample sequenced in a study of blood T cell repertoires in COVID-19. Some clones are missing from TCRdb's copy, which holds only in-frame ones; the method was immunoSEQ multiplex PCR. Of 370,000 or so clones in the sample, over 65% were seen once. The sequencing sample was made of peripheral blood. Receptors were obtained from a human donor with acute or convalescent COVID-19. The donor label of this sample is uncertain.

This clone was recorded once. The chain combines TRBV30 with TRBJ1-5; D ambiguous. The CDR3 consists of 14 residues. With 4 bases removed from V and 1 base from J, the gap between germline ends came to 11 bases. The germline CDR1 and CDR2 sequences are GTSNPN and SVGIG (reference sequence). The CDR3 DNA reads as TGTGCCTGGAAGGAGGGTAGGAGCAATCAGCCCCAGCATTTT. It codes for CAWKEGRSNQPQHF.

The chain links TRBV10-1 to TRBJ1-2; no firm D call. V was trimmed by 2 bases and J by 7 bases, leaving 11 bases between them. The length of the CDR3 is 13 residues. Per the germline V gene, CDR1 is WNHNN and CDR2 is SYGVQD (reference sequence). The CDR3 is CASSEDYGVGYTF. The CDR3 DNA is TGCGCCAGCAGTGAGGATTACGGGGTTGGCTACACCTTC.

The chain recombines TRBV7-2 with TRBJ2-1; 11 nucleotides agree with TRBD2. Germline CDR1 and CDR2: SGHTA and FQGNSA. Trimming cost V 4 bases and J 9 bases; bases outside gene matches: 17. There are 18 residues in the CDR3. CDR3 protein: CASSSSGASGGLRGEQFF. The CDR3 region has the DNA TGTGCCAGCAGCTCTAGTGGCGCTAGCGGGGGGCTTCGGGGTGAGCAGTTCTTC.

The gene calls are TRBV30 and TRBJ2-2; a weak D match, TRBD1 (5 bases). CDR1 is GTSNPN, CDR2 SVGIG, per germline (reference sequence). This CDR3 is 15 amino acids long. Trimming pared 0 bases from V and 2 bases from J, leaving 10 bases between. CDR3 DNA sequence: TGTGCCTGGAGTGTACCAGGGCTAAACACCGGGGAGCTGTTTTTT. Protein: CAWSVPGLNTGELFF.

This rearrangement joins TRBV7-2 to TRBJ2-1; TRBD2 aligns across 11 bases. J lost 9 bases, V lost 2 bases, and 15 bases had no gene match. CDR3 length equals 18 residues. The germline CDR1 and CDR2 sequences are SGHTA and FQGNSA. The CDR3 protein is CASSLQHSGRASGGEQFF. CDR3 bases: TGTGCCAGCAGCTTACAACATAGCGGGAGGGCCTCGGGCGGTGAGCAGTTCTTC.